The clone carrying this TCR beta chain was detected a few times. Its antigen is undetermined. These data originate in a study of human T cells and chemical hapten exposure. Study results and limitations: Following DPC sensitization, TCRs present above 1 in 1000 frequency showed no change.

One entry per CDR3 protein, called by TCRdb with MiXCR from the RACE reads. The sample contains around 120,000 distinct CDR3 sequences, 13% of which appear only once. Time point specified: pre-sensitization, week 0. Described treatment: therapeutic diphenylcyclopropenone sensitization with weekly scalp DPC. The sequence was obtained from a woman aged 18-29 years with alopecia areata. Some clones in this sample may be carry-over from other donors' samples. Material: whole blood, obtained in connection with sensitization to the hapten diphenylcyclopropenone (DPC).

The CDR3 bases are TGCAGCGTTGGGCAGAACCAAGAGACCCAGTACTTC. This sequence encodes CSVGQNQETQYF. The chain couples TRBV29-1 to TRBJ2-5; no firm D call. Germline loops: CDR1 SQVTM, CDR2 ANQGSEA. Trimming cost V 4 bases and J 0 bases, with 6 bases left between them. This CDR3 is 12 amino acids long.